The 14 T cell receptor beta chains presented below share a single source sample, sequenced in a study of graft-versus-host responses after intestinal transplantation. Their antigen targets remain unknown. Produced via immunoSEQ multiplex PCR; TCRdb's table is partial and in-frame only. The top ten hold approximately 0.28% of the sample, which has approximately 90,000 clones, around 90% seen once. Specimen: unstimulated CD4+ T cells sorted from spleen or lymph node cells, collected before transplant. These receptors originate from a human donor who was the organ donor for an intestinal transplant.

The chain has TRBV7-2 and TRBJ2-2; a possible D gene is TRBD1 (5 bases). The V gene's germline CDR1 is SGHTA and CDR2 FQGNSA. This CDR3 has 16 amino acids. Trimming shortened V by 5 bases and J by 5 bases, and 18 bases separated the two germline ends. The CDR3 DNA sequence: TGTGCCAGCAGCGGAGCCGGCGCAGGGTGGACCGGGGAGCTGTTTTTT. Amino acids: CASSGAGAGWTGELFF.

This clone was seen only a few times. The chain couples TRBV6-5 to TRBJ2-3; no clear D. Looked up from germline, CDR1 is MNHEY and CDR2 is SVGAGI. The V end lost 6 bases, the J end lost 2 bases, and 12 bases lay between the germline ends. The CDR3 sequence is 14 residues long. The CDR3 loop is CASSLRSSTDTQYF. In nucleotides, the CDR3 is TGTGCCAGCAGCTTACGGAGTTCCACAGATACGCAGTATTTT.

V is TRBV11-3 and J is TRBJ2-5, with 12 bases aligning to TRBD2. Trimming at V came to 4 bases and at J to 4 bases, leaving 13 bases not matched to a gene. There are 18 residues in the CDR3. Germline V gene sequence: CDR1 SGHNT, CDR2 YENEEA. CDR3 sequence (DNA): TGTGCCAGCAGCTCCTTAATGGCTAGCGGGGGGGTAAGAGAGACCCAGTACTTC. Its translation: CASSSLMASGGVRETQYF.

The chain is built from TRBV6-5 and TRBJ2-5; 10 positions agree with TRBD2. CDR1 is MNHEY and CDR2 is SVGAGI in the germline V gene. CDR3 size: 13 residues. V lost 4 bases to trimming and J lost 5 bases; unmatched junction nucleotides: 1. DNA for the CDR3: TGTGCCAGCAGTTTACTAGCGGGGGAGACCCAGTACTTC. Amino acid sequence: CASSLLAGETQYF.

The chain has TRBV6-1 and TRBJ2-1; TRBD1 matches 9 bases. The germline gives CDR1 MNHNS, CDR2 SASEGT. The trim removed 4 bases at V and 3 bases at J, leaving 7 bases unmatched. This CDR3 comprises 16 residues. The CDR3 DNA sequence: TGTGCCAGCAGTGGATACAGGGGGCGGGACTACAATGAGCAGTTCTTC. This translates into CASSGYRGRDYNEQFF.

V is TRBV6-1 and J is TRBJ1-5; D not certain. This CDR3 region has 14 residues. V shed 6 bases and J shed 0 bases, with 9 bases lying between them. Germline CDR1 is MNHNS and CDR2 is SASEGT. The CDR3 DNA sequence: TGTGCCAGCAGGACACGATATAGCAATCAGCCCCAGCATTTT. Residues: CASRTRYSNQPQHF.

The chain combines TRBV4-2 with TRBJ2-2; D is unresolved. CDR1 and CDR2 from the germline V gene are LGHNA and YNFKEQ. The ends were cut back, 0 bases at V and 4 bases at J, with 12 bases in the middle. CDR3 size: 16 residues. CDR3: CASSQERRAFTGELFF. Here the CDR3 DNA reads TGTGCCAGCAGCCAAGAGAGGCGAGCCTTCACCGGGGAGCTGTTTTTT.

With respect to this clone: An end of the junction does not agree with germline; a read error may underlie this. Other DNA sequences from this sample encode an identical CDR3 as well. DNA of the CDR3: TGCGCCAGCAGCTCCGGCAGGGTCTACGAGCAGTACTTC. It yields the protein CASSSGRVYEQYF. The chain carries TRBV5-6 and TRBJ2-7; D is possibly TRBD1 (5 bases). Germline V CDR1 and CDR2: SGHDT, YYEEEE. This CDR3 contains 13 residues.

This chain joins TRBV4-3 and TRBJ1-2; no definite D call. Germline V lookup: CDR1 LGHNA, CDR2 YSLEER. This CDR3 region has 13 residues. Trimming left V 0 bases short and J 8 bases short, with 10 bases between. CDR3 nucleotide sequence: TGCGCCAGCAGCCAAGATTCCGATCGGGGCTACACCTTC. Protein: CASSQDSDRGYTF.

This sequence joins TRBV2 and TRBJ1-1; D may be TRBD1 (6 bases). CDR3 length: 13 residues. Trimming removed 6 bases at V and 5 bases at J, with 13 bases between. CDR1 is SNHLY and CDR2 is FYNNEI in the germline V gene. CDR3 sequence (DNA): TGTGCCAGCAGAACCACAGGGTTAACTGAAGCTTTCTTT. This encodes CASRTTGLTEAFF.

CDR3 bases: TGTGCCAGCAGCTCAGGCTTGGGGGGACGGCCCATTTGGAGCCAAGAGACCCAGTACTTC. This encodes CASSSGLGGRPIWSQETQYF. The genes are TRBV5-4 and TRBJ2-5; D may be TRBD2 (6 bases). This CDR3 spans 20 amino acids. Germline assignment: CDR1 SGHNT and CDR2 YYREEE (reference sequence). Trimming cost V 3 bases and J 1 base, with 28 bases left between them.

For the CDR3, the DNA is TGTGCCAGCAGACTGCAGGGTAATCAGCCCCAGCATTTT. The encoded protein is CASRLQGNQPQHF. V is TRBV6-1 and J is TRBJ1-5; a possible D gene is TRBD1 (5 bases). V was clipped by 6 bases and J by 4 bases, with 10 bases between them. CDR3 length equals 13 residues. Germline-derived CDR1 and CDR2 are MNHNS and SASEGT.

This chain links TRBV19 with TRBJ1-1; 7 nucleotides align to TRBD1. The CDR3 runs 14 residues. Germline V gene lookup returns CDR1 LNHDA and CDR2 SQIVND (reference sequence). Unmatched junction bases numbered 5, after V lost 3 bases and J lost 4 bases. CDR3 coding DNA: TGTGCCAGTAGTATTAGGCAGGGGGGCACTGAAGCTTTCTTT. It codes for CASSIRQGGTEAFF.

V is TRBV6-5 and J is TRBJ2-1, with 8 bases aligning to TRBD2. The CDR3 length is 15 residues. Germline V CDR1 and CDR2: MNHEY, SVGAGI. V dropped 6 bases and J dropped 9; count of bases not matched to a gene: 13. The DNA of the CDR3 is TGTGCCAGCAGCATAGCGGGACCCACTAGGAGTGAGCAGTTCTTC. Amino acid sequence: CASSIAGPTRSEQFF.